The 27 T cell receptor beta chains listed next were all sequenced from one sample in a study of T cells after posttransplantation cyclophosphamide. Controls had myeloablative marrow grafts with methotrexate and calcineurin inhibitor, sampled at 1 year. This table comes from immunoSEQ multiplex PCR, and its TCRdb copy is limited to in-frame clones, with some not included. Of about 16,000 clones in the sample, 80% to 90% were seen once. This material consisted of PBMCs, taken 440 to 450 days after allogeneic stem cell transplant with calcineurin inhibitor and methotrexate. The origin of the receptors is a male patient in his 30s who received an allogeneic stem cell transplant from an unrelated donor, was CMV-positive, and had acute and chronic GVHD. The graft donor may account for some of the T cells.

The chain uses TRBV6-1 and TRBJ2-3, with 10 bases matching TRBD2. J lost 3 bases, V lost 4 bases, and 7 bases had no gene match. This CDR3 is 16 amino acids long. Germline V gene data show CDR1 as MNHNS and CDR2 as SASEGT. The CDR3 DNA sequence: TGTGCCAGCAGTGGTCGATCTAGCGGGAGAACAGATACGCAGTATTTT. Translating gives CASSGRSSGRTDTQYF.

V and J are TRBV5-6 and TRBJ2-7; D possibly corresponds to TRBD1 (7 bases). The V end was cut by 4 bases, the J end by 3 bases, with 17 bases between. Germline V gene data show CDR1 as SGHDT and CDR2 as YYEEEE. The CDR3 has 15 amino acids. The CDR3 nucleotides are TGTGCCAGCAGCCGTGGAGGGGGCAGAAGCTACGAGCAGTACTTC. Its protein product is CASSRGGGRSYEQYF.

J is TRBJ1-5 and V is TRBV2; D unclear. The germline V and J ends were trimmed by 8 bases and 0 bases, with 8 bases remaining between them. Germline V gives CDR1 SNHLY, CDR2 FYNNEI. The CDR3 runs 13 residues. CDR3 loop: CASHQFSNQPQHF. CDR3 bases: TGTGCCAGCCACCAGTTTAGCAATCAGCCCCAGCATTTT.

The chain combines TRBV5-1 with TRBJ1-2, with 11 nucleotides matching TRBD1. The CDR3 is made up of 15 amino acids. The trim removed 4 bases at V and 4 bases at J, leaving 6 bases unmatched. Germline CDR1 reads SGHRS; CDR2 reads YFSETQ. CDR3 in DNA: TGCGCCAGCAGCGGGACAGGGGGAAACTTCTATGGCTACACCTTC. As protein: CASSGTGGNFYGYTF.

The rearrangement links TRBV5-4 to TRBJ2-7, with 9 bases matching TRBD1. Germline CDR1 SGHNT, CDR2 YYREEE (reference sequence). The CDR3 spans 15 residues. The J segment lost 3 bases and the V segment lost 3 bases, leaving 7 bases of the junction unmatched. DNA for the CDR3: TGTGCCAGCAGCTCGTACAGGGGGCGCCTCTACGAGCAGTACTTC. Residues: CASSSYRGRLYEQYF.

V gene TRBV5-1 combines with J gene TRBJ2-5; the D gene is possibly TRBD2 (6 bases). This CDR3 is 14 amino acids long. The V end was cut by 7 bases, the J end by 1 base, with 14 bases between. CDR1 and CDR2 (germline): SGHRS, YFSETQ. DNA of the CDR3: TGCGCCAGCGGACTCCGGGACTCCCAAGAGACCCAGTACTTC. Amino acids: CASGLRDSQETQYF. Together with reference TRBV5-1 and TRBJ2-5, the CDR3 gives the full variable domain: KAGVTQTPRYLIKTRGQQVTLSCSPISGHRSVSWYQQTPGQGLQFLFEYFSETQRNKGNFPGRFSGRQFSNSRSEMNVSTLELGDSALYLCASGLRDSQETQYFGPGTRLLVL.

V and J are TRBV13 and TRBJ2-7, with 9 nucleotides matching TRBD1. V was clipped by 6 bases and J by 2 bases; unmatched bases: 5. Looked up from germline, CDR1 is PRHDT and CDR2 is FYEKMQ (reference sequence). This CDR3 region has 14 residues. CDR3 sequence: CASSYDRGTYEQYF. The DNA for the CDR3 is TGTGCCAGCAGTTATGACAGGGGGACCTACGAGCAGTACTTC. Full variable domain (remainder filled in from reference TRBV13 and TRBJ2-7): AAGVIQSPRHLIKEKRETATLKCYPIPRHDTVYWYQQGPGQDPQFLISFYEKMQSDKGSIPDRFSAQQFSDYHSELNMSSLELGDSALYFCASSYDRGTYEQYFGPGTRLTVT.

The chain uses TRBV9 and TRBJ1-1, with TRBD1 matching 7 bases. The V and J ends lost 3 bases and 0 bases, in that order; junction bases with no gene match: 2. This CDR3 has 14 residues. Germline V gene lookup returns CDR1 SGDLS and CDR2 YYNGEE. CDR3 protein: CASSAGQVNTEAFF. CDR3 in DNA: TGTGCCAGCAGCGCCGGACAGGTGAACACTGAAGCTTTCTTT.

This clone is medium-sized in the sample. The genes are TRBV19 and TRBJ1-5; unclear D gene. Trimming shortened V by 3 bases and J by 6 bases, and 6 bases separated the two germline ends. Germline CDR1 reads LNHDA; CDR2 reads SQIVND (reference sequence). There are 12 residues in the CDR3. Here the CDR3 DNA reads TGTGCCAGTAGTATTCGGGGTCAGCCCCAGCATTTT. Translating it yields CASSIRGQPQHF.

The rearrangement joins TRBV7-2 to TRBJ1-5; TRBD1 matches 8 bases. The junction had 15 bases not matched to a gene; V was cut back by 1 base and J by 7 bases. The CDR3 runs 18 residues. The germline CDR1 and CDR2 sequences are SGHTA and FQGNSA. For the CDR3, the DNA is TGTGCCAGCAGCTTAGAGGGGGGGGCAGGGGGCGGTTTACAGCCCCAGCATTTT. This sequence encodes CASSLEGGAGGGLQPQHF. The full variable domain, its missing parts supplied by reference TRBV7-2 and TRBJ1-5, is GAGVSQSPSNKVTEKGKDVELRCDPISGHTALYWYRQSLGQGLEFLIYFQGNSAPDKSGLPSDRFSAERTGGSVSTLTIQRTQQEDSAVYLCASSLEGGAGGGLQPQHFGDGTRLSIL.

The J gene is TRBJ1-5, the V gene TRBV10-3; 8 bases are a match to TRBD1. This CDR3 is built from 15 residues. The trim removed 5 bases at V and 2 bases at J, leaving 5 bases unmatched. Germline CDR1 ENHRY, CDR2 SYGVKD. The CDR3 is CAISRTGFGNQPQHF. CDR3 DNA sequence: TGTGCCATCAGTCGGACAGGGTTCGGCAATCAGCCCCAGCATTTT.

This clone is judged large. The V call is TRBV6-1, the J call TRBJ2-7; TRBD1 might be the D (6 bases). This CDR3 spans 16 amino acids. Germline-derived CDR1 and CDR2 are MNHNS and SASEGT. Trimming left V 7 bases short and J 1 base short, with 20 bases between. For the CDR3, the DNA is TGTGCCAGCATTGACACCACGGGACACCCTTCCTACGAGCAGTACTTC. Amino acids: CASIDTTGHPSYEQYF.

This chain joins TRBV29-1 and TRBJ2-3; D might be TRBD2 (5 bases). V dropped 5 bases and J dropped 3 bases, with 18 bases sitting between them. This CDR3 has 15 residues. CDR1 is SQVTM, CDR2 ANQGSEA, per germline. The CDR3 here is CSVFSRHSGTDTQYF. In DNA form, the CDR3 reads TGCAGCGTTTTCTCGCGACACTCGGGGACAGATACGCAGTATTTT.

This chain uses TRBV7-9 with TRBJ2-2; D is undetermined. Germline loops: CDR1 SEHNR, CDR2 FQNEAQ (reference sequence). V was trimmed by 2 bases and J by 2 bases, leaving 6 bases between them. The CDR3 covers 14 residues. CDR3 bases: TGTGCCAGCAGCTTATTCGGTAACACCGGGGAGCTGTTTTTT. Its protein product is CASSLFGNTGELFF.

The rearrangement uses TRBV28 and TRBJ2-5; tentatively, D is TRBD1 (5 bases). The CDR3 is 14 residues long. V lost 3 bases, J lost 1 base, and 9 bases lay in between. Germline V gives CDR1 MDHEN, CDR2 SYDVKM. The CDR3 nucleotides are TGTGCCAGCAGTTTGACAGTACCCCAAGAGACCCAGTACTTC. Translating it yields CASSLTVPQETQYF.

The chain has TRBV4-3 and TRBJ2-7; the D gene is possibly TRBD2 (6 bases). V was trimmed by 0 bases and J by 1 base, leaving 10 bases between them. The CDR3 is 15 amino acids. The V gene's germline CDR1 is LGHNA and CDR2 YSLEER. The CDR3 DNA reads as TGCGCCAGCAGCCAAGAAAGTGCGGGGTCCTACGAGCAGTACTTC. This codes for CASSQESAGSYEQYF.

The chain couples TRBV19 to TRBJ2-7; no firm D call. This CDR3 is built from 14 residues. Germline assignment: CDR1 LNHDA and CDR2 SQIVND (reference sequence). Trimming removed 4 bases at V and 4 bases at J, with 14 bases between. In DNA form, the CDR3 reads TGTGCCAGTAGTAGGGTTGGCGGATATTACGAGCAGTACTTC. Protein: CASSRVGGYYEQYF.

This sequence joins TRBV19 and TRBJ1-2; 8 positions agree with TRBD1. The CDR3 length is 13 residues. From germline, CDR1 is LNHDA and CDR2 SQIVND (reference sequence). V lost 8 bases, J lost 3 bases, and 5 bases stayed unmatched. CDR3 sequence reads: CASVDREDYGYTF. Here the CDR3 DNA reads TGTGCCAGTGTGGACAGGGAAGACTATGGCTACACCTTC.

V and J are TRBV11-2 and TRBJ1-5; 9 nucleotides align to TRBD1. The J segment lost 5 bases and the V segment lost 5 bases, leaving 4 bases of the junction unmatched. Germline V gene data show CDR1 as SGHAT and CDR2 as FQNNGV. The CDR3 length is 14 residues. The CDR3 DNA follows: TGTGCCAGCAGCACGGACAGGGGACATCAGCCCCAGCATTTT. As protein: CASSTDRGHQPQHF.

The chain couples TRBV15 to TRBJ1-5; the D gene is possibly TRBD1 (6 bases). V dropped 0 bases and J dropped 4 bases, with 13 bases sitting between them. From germline, CDR1 is LNHNV and CDR2 YYDKDF (reference sequence). The CDR3 is 16 residues long. The CDR3 loop is CATSRDRQAFNQPQHF. For the CDR3, the DNA is TGTGCCACCAGCAGAGATAGACAGGCCTTTAATCAGCCCCAGCATTTT.

The rearrangement links TRBV7-9 to TRBJ2-7; 10 positions match TRBD2. Germline V lookup: CDR1 SEHNR, CDR2 FQNEAQ (reference sequence). CDR3 size: 15 residues. The ends lost 5 bases at V and 7 bases at J; junction bases unmatched: 11. The CDR3 sequence is CASSPTAGGRGEQYF. The CDR3 nucleotides read TGTGCCAGCAGCCCCACAGCGGGAGGGCGGGGTGAGCAGTACTTC. The variable domain in full, with the rest retrieved from reference TRBV7-9 and TRBJ2-7, is DTGVSQNPRHKITKRGQNVTFRCDPISEHNRLYWYRQTLGQGPEFLTYFQNEAQLEKSRLLSDRFSAERPKGSFSTLEIQRTEQGDSAMYLCASSPTAGGRGEQYFGPGTRLTVT.

This sequence joins TRBV5-4 and TRBJ2-7; D is uncertain. Germline V lookup: CDR1 SGHNT, CDR2 YYREEE (reference sequence). The germline V and J ends were trimmed by 3 bases and 5 bases, with 12 bases remaining between them. The CDR3 loop spans 13 amino acids. CDR3 amino acids: CASSSRYKHEQYF. CDR3 DNA sequence: TGTGCCAGCAGCTCCCGTTATAAGCACGAGCAGTACTTC. Variable domain in full (rest from reference TRBV5-4 and TRBJ2-7): ETGVTQSPTHLIKTRGQQVTLRCSSQSGHNTVSWYQQALGQGPQFIFQYYREEENGRGNFPPRFSGLQFPNYSSELNVNALELDDSALYLCASSSRYKHEQYFGPGTRLTVT.

The CDR3: CASSPGVGGGTEAFF. As DNA, the CDR3 is TGTGCCAGCAGCCCTGGAGTGGGGGGTGGCACTGAAGCTTTCTTT. The V call is TRBV9, the J call TRBJ1-1; D perhaps matches TRBD1 (5 bases). Trimming stripped 4 bases from V and 4 bases from J, with 17 bases between. CDR1 is SGDLS and CDR2 is YYNGEE in the germline V gene. This CDR3 spans 15 amino acids.

The rearrangement joins TRBV7-2 to TRBJ1-5; 7 positions agree with TRBD1. The germline gives CDR1 SGHTA, CDR2 FQGNSA. The CDR3 is 12 residues long. V trimming: 1 base; J trimming: 13 bases; junction bases outside the gene matches: 4. The CDR3 spells CASSLGGTEQHF. The CDR3 nucleotides read TGTGCCAGCAGCTTAGGCGGGACAGAGCAGCATTTT.

This sequence joins TRBV7-3 and TRBJ2-7; TRBD2 matches 7 bases. V dropped 6 bases and J dropped 4; count of bases not matched to a gene: 6. Germline CDR1 and CDR2: SGHTA and FQGTGA. This CDR3 is built from 13 residues. The CDR3 here is CASSLGRLYEQYF. The CDR3 nucleotides read TGTGCCAGCAGTCTCGGGAGGTTATACGAGCAGTACTTC.

The CDR3 nucleotides read TGTGCCAGCAGCAACCGACAGGGAGGAACTGAAGCTTTCTTT. This codes for CASSNRQGGTEAFF. The chain carries TRBV5-4 and TRBJ1-1; the match to TRBD1 covers 7 bases. V lost 4 bases and J lost 5; bases outside the gene matches: 8. This CDR3 spans 14 amino acids. The germline CDR1 and CDR2 sequences are SGHNT and YYREEE (reference sequence).

The genes are TRBV7-2 and TRBJ1-6; a possible D gene is TRBD1 (6 bases). The CDR3 runs 15 residues. The ends were cut back, 2 bases at V and 8 bases at J, with 13 bases in the middle. CDR1 and CDR2 (germline): SGHTA, FQGNSA. This CDR3 reads CASSLTGSSDSPLHF. CDR3 sequence (DNA): TGTGCCAGCAGCTTAACAGGGAGCTCGGATTCACCCCTCCACTTT.